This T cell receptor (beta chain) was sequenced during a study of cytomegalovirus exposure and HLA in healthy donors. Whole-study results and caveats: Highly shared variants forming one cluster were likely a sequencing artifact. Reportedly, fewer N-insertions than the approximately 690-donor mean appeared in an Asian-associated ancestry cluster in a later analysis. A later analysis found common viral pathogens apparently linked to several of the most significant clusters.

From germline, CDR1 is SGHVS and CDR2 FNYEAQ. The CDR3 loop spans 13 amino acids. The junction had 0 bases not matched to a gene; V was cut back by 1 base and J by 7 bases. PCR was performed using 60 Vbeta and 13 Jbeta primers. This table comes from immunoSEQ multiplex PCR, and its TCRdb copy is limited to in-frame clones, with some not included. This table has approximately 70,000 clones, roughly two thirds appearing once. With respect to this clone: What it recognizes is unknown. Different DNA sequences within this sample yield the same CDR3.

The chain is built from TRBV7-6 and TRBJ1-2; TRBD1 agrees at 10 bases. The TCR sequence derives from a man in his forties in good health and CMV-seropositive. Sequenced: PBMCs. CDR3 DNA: TGTGCCAGCAGCTTAGGGACAGGGGGTGGCTACACCTTC. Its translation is CASSLGTGGGYTF.